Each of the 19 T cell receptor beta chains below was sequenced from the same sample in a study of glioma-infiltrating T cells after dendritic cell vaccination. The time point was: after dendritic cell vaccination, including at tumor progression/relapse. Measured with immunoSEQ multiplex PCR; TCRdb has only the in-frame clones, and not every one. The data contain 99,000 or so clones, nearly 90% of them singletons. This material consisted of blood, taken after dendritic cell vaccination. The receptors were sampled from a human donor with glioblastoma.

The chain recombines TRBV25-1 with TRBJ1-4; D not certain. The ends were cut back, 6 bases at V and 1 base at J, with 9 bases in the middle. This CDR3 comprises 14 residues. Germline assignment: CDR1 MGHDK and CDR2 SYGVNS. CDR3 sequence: CASRYSGTNEKLFF. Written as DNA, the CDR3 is TGTGCCAGCAGGTACAGTGGAACTAATGAAAAACTGTTTTTT.

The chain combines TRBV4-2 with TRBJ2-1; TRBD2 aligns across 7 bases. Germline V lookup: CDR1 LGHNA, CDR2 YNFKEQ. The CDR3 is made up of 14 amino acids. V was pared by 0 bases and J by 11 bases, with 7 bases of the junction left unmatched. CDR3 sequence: CASSQDSREIQQFF. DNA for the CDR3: TGTGCCAGCAGCCAAGACTCGCGGGAGATACAGCAGTTCTTC.

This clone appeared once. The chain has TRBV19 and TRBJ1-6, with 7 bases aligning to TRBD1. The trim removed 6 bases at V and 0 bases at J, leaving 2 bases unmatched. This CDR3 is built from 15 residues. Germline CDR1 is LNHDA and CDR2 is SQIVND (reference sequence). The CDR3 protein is CASRQGSSYNSPLHF. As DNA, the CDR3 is TGTGCCAGTAGACAGGGGAGCTCCTATAATTCACCCCTCCACTTT.

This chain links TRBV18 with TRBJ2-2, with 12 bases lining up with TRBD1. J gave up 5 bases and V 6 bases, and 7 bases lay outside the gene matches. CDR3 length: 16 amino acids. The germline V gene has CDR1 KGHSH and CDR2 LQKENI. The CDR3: CASSPGQGALTGELFF. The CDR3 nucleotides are TGTGCCAGCTCTCCGGGACAGGGGGCACTAACCGGGGAGCTGTTTTTT.

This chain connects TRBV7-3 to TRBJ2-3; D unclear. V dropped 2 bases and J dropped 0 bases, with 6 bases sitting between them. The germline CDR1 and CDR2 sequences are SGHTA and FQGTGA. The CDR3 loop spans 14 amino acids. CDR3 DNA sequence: TGTGCCAGCAGCTTATCCAGGAGCACAGATACGCAGTATTTT. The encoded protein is CASSLSRSTDTQYF.

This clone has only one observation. CDR3 DNA: TGTGCCACCAGGGAGGGGCGGGAGCAGTACTTC. Its protein is CATREGREQYF. This chain joins TRBV25-1 and TRBJ2-7, with 7 bases identical to TRBD2. The CDR3 is 11 residues long. V shed 10 bases and J 7 bases; nucleotides not matched to a gene: 7. Germline V gene data show CDR1 as MGHDK and CDR2 as SYGVNS.

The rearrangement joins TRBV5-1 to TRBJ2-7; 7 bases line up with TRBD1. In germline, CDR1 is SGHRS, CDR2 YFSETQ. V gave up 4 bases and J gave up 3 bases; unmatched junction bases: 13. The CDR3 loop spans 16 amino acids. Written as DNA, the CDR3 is TGCGCCAGCAGCCCGGGCGCAGGGGGTATCCACTACGAGCAGTACTTC. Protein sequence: CASSPGAGGIHYEQYF. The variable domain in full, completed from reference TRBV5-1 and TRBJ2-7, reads KAGVTQTPRYLIKTRGQQVTLSCSPISGHRSVSWYQQTPGQGLQFLFEYFSETQRNKGNFPGRFSGRQFSNSRSEMNVSTLELGDSALYLCASSPGAGGIHYEQYFGPGTRLTVT.

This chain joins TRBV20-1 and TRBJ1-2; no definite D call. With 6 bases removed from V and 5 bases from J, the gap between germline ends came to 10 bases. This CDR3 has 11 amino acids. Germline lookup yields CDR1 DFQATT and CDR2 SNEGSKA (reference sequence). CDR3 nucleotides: TGCAGTGCCAGAACGGAGTATGGCTACACCTTC. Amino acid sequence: CSARTEYGYTF.

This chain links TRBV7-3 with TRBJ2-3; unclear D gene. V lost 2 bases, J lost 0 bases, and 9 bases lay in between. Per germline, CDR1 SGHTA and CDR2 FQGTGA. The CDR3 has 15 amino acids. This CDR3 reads CASSLGVTSTDTQYF. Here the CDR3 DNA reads TGTGCCAGCAGCTTAGGCGTGACTAGCACAGATACGCAGTATTTT.

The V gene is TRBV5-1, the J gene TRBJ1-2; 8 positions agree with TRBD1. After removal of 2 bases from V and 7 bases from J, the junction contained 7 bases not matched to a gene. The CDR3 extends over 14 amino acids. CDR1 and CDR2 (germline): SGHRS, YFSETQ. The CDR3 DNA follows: TGCGCCAGCAGCTTTGATTCGGGGACAGGTGGCTACACCTTC. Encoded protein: CASSFDSGTGGYTF.

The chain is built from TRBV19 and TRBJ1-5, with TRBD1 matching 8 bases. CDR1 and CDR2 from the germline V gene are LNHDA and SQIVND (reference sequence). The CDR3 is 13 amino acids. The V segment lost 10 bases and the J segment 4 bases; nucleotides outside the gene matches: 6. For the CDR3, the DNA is TGTGCCACTCGGACAGGGAAGAATCAGCCCCAGCATTTT. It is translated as CATRTGKNQPQHF.

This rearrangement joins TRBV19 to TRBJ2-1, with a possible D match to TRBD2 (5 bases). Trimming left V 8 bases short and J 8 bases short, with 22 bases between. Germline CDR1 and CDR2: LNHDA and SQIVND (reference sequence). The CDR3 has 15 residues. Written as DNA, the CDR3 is TGTGCCAGTGCCGAGCGGAGCTACCCCCCTGATGAGCAGTTCTTC. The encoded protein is CASAERSYPPDEQFF.

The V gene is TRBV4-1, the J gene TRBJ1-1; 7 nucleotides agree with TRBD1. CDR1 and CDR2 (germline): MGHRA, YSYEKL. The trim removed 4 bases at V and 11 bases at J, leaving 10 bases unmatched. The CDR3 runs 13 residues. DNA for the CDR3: TGCGCCAGCAGCCTCCTCCAGGGGGAAGGTGCTTTCTTT. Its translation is CASSLLQGEGAFF.

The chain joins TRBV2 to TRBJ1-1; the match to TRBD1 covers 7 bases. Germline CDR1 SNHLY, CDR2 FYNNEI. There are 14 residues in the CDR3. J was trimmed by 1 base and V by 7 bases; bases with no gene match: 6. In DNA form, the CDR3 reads TGTGCCAGCAAACGACAGGGTCCGAACACTGAAGCTTTCTTT. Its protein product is CASKRQGPNTEAFF.

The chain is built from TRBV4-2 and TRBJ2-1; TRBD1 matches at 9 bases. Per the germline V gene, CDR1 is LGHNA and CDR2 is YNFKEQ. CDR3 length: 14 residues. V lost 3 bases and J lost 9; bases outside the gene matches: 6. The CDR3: CASSHGTGQSEQFF. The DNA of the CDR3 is TGTGCCAGCAGCCACGGGACAGGGCAGAGTGAGCAGTTCTTC.

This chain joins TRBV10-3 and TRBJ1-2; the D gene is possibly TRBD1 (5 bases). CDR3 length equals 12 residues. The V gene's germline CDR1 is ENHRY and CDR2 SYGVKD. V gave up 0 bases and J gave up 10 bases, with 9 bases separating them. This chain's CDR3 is CAISESRDSYTF. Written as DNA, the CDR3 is TGTGCCATCAGTGAGTCGAGGGACTCCTACACCTTC.

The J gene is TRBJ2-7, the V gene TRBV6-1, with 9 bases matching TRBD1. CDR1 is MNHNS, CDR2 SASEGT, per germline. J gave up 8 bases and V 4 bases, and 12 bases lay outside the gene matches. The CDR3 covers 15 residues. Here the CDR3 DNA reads TGTGCCAGCAGTGTCCCGGGACAGGGTAGGATTCAGCAGTACTTC. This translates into CASSVPGQGRIQQYF.

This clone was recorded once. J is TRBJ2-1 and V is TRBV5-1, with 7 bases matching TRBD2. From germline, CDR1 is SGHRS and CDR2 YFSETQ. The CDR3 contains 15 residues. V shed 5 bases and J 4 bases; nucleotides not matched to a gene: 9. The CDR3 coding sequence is TGCGCCAGCAGACCCTCTAGCGGAAATTACAATGAGCAGTTCTTC. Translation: CASRPSSGNYNEQFF.

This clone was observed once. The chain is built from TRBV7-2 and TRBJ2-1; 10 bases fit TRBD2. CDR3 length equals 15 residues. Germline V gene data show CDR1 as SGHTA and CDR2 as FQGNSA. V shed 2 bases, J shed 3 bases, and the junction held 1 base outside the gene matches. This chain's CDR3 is CASSLRLAGYNEQFF. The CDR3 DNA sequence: TGTGCCAGCAGCTTAAGACTAGCGGGCTACAATGAGCAGTTCTTC.